These 18 T cell receptor beta chains originate from one sample sequenced in a study of CD8 T cells in Susac syndrome. Roughly 0.45 to 1 ug RNA was reverse transcribed with random hexamers. TCRdb recomputed calls from the immunoSEQ multiplex PCR reads with MiXCR, one row per CDR3 protein. This sample has about 130,000 distinct CDR3 sequences, with about 95% found just once. The sample was CD8+ T cells from PBMCs. The receptors shown here come from a human donor with Susac syndrome.

This chain joins TRBV7-2 and TRBJ1-1; no definite D call. V shed 4 bases and J shed 7 bases, with 13 bases lying between them. CDR3 length equals 13 residues. Germline V gene sequence: CDR1 SGHTA, CDR2 FQGNSA. Here the CDR3 reads CASSSVNSLEAFF. As DNA, the CDR3 is TGTGCCAGCAGCTCGGTCAATTCCCTTGAAGCTTTCTTT.

The count of this clonotype is one. The V and J genes are TRBV5-1 and TRBJ1-2; possible D gene TRBD1, 5 bases. V gave up 2 bases and J gave up 4 bases, with 18 bases separating them. The CDR3 loop spans 16 amino acids. CDR1 and CDR2 (germline): SGHRS, YFSETQ. This chain's CDR3 is CASSFPSGESVYGYTF. The CDR3 DNA is TGCGCCAGCAGCTTCCCCTCGGGGGAGTCGGTCTATGGCTACACCTTC.

This chain joins TRBV11-2 and TRBJ2-1; D unresolved. The V gene lost 4 bases and the J gene lost 4 bases, with 5 bases spanning the gap. The CDR3 spans 12 residues. CDR1 is SGHAT and CDR2 is FQNNGV in the germline V gene. Written as DNA, the CDR3 is TGTGCCAGCAGCTCCAGATACAATGAGCAGTTCTTC. Amino acid sequence: CASSSRYNEQFF.

The J gene is TRBJ2-1, the V gene TRBV27; TRBD1 matches at 8 bases. V lost 5 bases, J lost 6 bases, and 9 bases stayed unmatched. The CDR3 has 15 residues. Germline lookup yields CDR1 MNHEY and CDR2 SMNVEV (reference sequence). The CDR3: CASSTGTGLFNEQFF. The CDR3 bases are TGTGCCAGCAGTACCGGGACAGGCCTTTTCAATGAGCAGTTCTTC.

V usage is TRBV20-1 and J usage is TRBJ2-1; a possible D gene is TRBD2 (6 bases). Trimming took off 0 bases at V and 5 bases at J, with 11 bases between the two ends. The CDR3 consists of 14 residues. Germline loops: CDR1 DFQATT, CDR2 SNEGSKA (reference sequence). The CDR3 spells CSARDRGYHNEQFF. The CDR3 DNA sequence: TGCAGTGCTAGAGATCGGGGGTACCACAATGAGCAGTTCTTC.

The V call is TRBV20-1, the J call TRBJ2-7, with 9 bases identical to TRBD1. V shed 0 bases, J shed 6 bases, and the junction held 9 bases outside the gene matches. Germline values: CDR1 DFQATT, CDR2 SNEGSKA (reference sequence). This CDR3 has 15 residues. The DNA of the CDR3 is TGCAGTGCTAGAGATGGAGGGACAGGGACACCCGAGCAGTACTTC. This gives the protein CSARDGGTGTPEQYF.

The V gene is TRBV4-1, the J gene TRBJ2-5, with TRBD1 matching 8 bases. V lost 3 bases to trimming and J lost 5 bases; unmatched junction nucleotides: 11. This CDR3 contains 16 residues. The germline CDR1 and CDR2 sequences are MGHRA and YSYEKL. The CDR3 DNA reads as TGCGCCAGCAGCCATGTGGGAACAGGGGGAACGGAGACCCAGTACTTC. Protein product: CASSHVGTGGTETQYF.

The V and J genes are TRBV27 and TRBJ2-5; D possibly corresponds to TRBD1 (5 bases). Germline loops: CDR1 MNHEY, CDR2 SMNVEV (reference sequence). The length of the CDR3 is 12 residues. V lost 8 bases, J lost 5 bases, and 12 bases lay in between. This chain's CDR3 is CASGQGMETQYF. The DNA of the CDR3 is TGTGCCAGCGGTCAGGGAATGGAGACCCAGTACTTC.

This chain connects TRBV13 to TRBJ1-5, with D possibly being TRBD1 (5 bases). The germline CDR1 and CDR2 sequences are PRHDT and FYEKMQ (reference sequence). CDR3 length equals 16 residues. The V end was cut by 7 bases, the J end by 1 base, with 17 bases between. CDR3 region: CASNLRGDASNQPQHF. The CDR3 region has the DNA TGTGCCAGCAACCTCCGGGGGGACGCGAGCAATCAGCCCCAGCATTTT.

V usage is TRBV9 and J usage is TRBJ1-1; D may be TRBD1 (5 bases). Per germline, CDR1 SGDLS and CDR2 YYNGEE. This CDR3 comprises 15 residues. Trimming shortened V by 4 bases and J by 1 base, and 14 bases separated the two germline ends. The CDR3 here is CASSLEGRSNTEAFF. As DNA, the CDR3 is TGTGCCAGCAGCTTGGAGGGACGGTCGAACACTGAAGCTTTCTTT.

The chain couples TRBV6-2 or TRBV6-3 to TRBJ2-7; 11 bases are shared with TRBD2. CDR3 length: 15 amino acids. CDR1 and CDR2 (germline): MNHEY, SVGEGT. Germline trimming cut 7 bases from V and 4 bases from J; bases unmatched to any gene: 9. CDR3 nucleotides: TGTGCCAGCATTCCAATAGCGGGAGGGCCGTACGAGCAGTACTTC. Its translation is CASIPIAGGPYEQYF.

The count of this clonotype is one. The chain couples TRBV18 to TRBJ2-1, with TRBD1 matching 8 bases. With 3 bases clipped from V and 4 bases from J, the junction kept 8 bases outside the gene matches. In germline, CDR1 is KGHSH, CDR2 LQKENI. The CDR3 is 16 residues long. The CDR3 spells CASSPLDRENYNEQFF. CDR3 DNA: TGTGCCAGCTCACCCCTGGACAGGGAAAATTACAATGAGCAGTTCTTC.

The chain combines TRBV12-3 or TRBV12-4 with TRBJ1-5; a possible D gene is TRBD1 (5 bases). This CDR3 is built from 15 residues. V shed 5 bases and J shed 3 bases, with 14 bases lying between them. DNA of the CDR3: TGTGCCAGCAGTCTTGCGGGGGGTGCCAATCAGCCCCAGCATTTT. Its translation: CASSLAGGANQPQHF.

The chain is built from TRBV2 and TRBJ2-7, with D perhaps TRBD2 (6 bases). CDR3 length equals 11 residues. Per the germline V gene, CDR1 is SNHLY and CDR2 is FYNNEI. Trimming took off 10 bases at V and 3 bases at J, with 10 bases between the two ends. CDR3 DNA: TGTGCCACCCGGGGGTACTACGAGCAGTACTTC. This encodes CATRGYYEQYF. The variable domain in full, completed from reference TRBV2 and TRBJ2-7, reads EPEVTQTPSHQVTQMGQEVILRCVPISNHLYFYWYRQILGQKVEFLVSFYNNEISEKSEIFDDQFSVERPDGSNFTLKIRSTKLEDSAMYFCATRGYYEQYFGPGTRLTVT.

The chain couples TRBV5-6 to TRBJ2-1; maybe TRBD2 (5 bases). Germline V gives CDR1 SGHDT, CDR2 YYEEEE. V was clipped by 2 bases and J by 5 bases, with 5 bases between them. This CDR3 has 12 amino acids. CDR3 region: CASSFSDNEQFF. The DNA for the CDR3 is TGTGCCAGCAGCTTTAGCGACAATGAGCAGTTCTTC.

The J gene is TRBJ1-2, the V gene TRBV21-1; the table's D call, TRBD1, was not checked against the DNA. TRBV21-1 is labeled a pseudogene. This CDR3 contains 16 residues. The DNA for the CDR3 is TGTGCCAGCAGCAAGAAGGGCGGACAGGGTTGGCGAGGCTACACCTTC. Amino acid sequence: CASSKKGGQGWRGYTF.

The chain links TRBV20-1 to TRBJ2-4; D is possibly TRBD1 (5 bases). Trimming cost V 3 bases and J 3 bases, with 9 bases left between them. The germline CDR1 and CDR2 sequences are DFQATT and SNEGSKA (reference sequence). This CDR3 comprises 13 residues. This chain's CDR3 is CSASDRNKNIQYF. CDR3 coding DNA: TGCAGTGCTAGCGACAGAAACAAAAACATTCAGTACTTC.

The chain has TRBV7-9 and TRBJ1-1, with D uncertain. V was shortened by 2 bases and J by 3 bases, with 13 bases between the two germline ends. The CDR3 covers 15 residues. Germline values: CDR1 SEHNR, CDR2 FQNEAQ (reference sequence). The CDR3 region is CASSLTPSGHTEAFF. CDR3 coding DNA: TGTGCCAGCAGCTTAACCCCCAGTGGGCACACTGAAGCTTTCTTT.